This passage covers 18 T cell receptor beta chains from one sample sequenced in a study of T-cell reconstitution after alpha-beta-depleted transplantation in children. For TCRbeta, the library was prepared with unique molecular identifiers. TCRdb reprocessed the PCR reads with MiXCR, giving one entry per CDR3 protein. This sample has 200,000 to 250,000 distinct CDR3 sequences; 6.6% occur once, and the top ten carry about 6%. Here the sequenced sample was PBMCs, taken before TCRalphabeta/CD19-depleted stem cell transplant. The source of these receptors is a boy aged 2 to 10 with acute lymphoblastic leukemia, due to receive a stem cell transplant.

V gene TRBV7-9 combines with J gene TRBJ2-3, with 7 positions matching TRBD1. Unmatched junction bases numbered 8, after V lost 5 bases and J lost 3 bases. The CDR3 loop spans 15 amino acids. CDR1 is SEHNR and CDR2 is FQNEAQ in the germline V gene (reference sequence). For the CDR3, the DNA is TGTGCCAGCAGCCAAGGGGACAGACTTACAGATACGCAGTATTTT. Amino acids: CASSQGDRLTDTQYF.

This clonotype was seen ten or more times. The V and J genes are TRBV28 and TRBJ2-2; D is unresolved. Germline-derived CDR1 and CDR2 are MDHEN and SYDVKM. With 5 bases removed from V and 1 base from J, the gap between germline ends came to 11 bases. CDR3 length: 15 residues. The CDR3 nucleotides read TGTGCCAGCAGTGGGCGAGTGAGGAACACCGGGGAGCTGTTTTTT. This gives the protein CASSGRVRNTGELFF.

This clonotype was detected many times. The chain combines TRBV20-1 with TRBJ2-5, with TRBD1 identical over 10 bases. In germline, CDR1 is DFQATT, CDR2 SNEGSKA (reference sequence). V shed 3 bases, J shed 4 bases, and the junction held 2 bases outside the gene matches. The CDR3 has 13 residues. CDR3 sequence (DNA): TGCAGTGCTAGTGACAGGGGGCGAGAGACCCAGTACTTC. Residues: CSASDRGRETQYF.

This clonotype was counted many times. This chain uses TRBV28 with TRBJ2-7, with no clear D. V lost 6 bases, J lost 3 bases, and 21 bases lay in between. Per germline, CDR1 MDHEN and CDR2 SYDVKM. The CDR3 is 16 amino acids. The CDR3 spells CASSPPRPQEIYEQYF. DNA of the CDR3: TGTGCCAGCAGCCCTCCCCGGCCCCAAGAAATCTACGAGCAGTACTTC.

The genes are TRBV20-1 and TRBJ1-2; 8 nucleotides align to TRBD1. CDR1 is DFQATT, CDR2 SNEGSKA, per germline (reference sequence). Trimming removed 5 bases from V and 7 bases from J; junction bases left unmatched: 9. The CDR3 runs to 13 residues. The CDR3 region is CSAPFQGQAGYTF. The CDR3 DNA sequence: TGCAGTGCTCCTTTCCAGGGACAGGCTGGCTACACCTTC.

Ten or more counts support this clonotype. The chain joins TRBV12-3 or TRBV12-4 to TRBJ2-7; D is unclear. V was shortened by 3 bases and J by 2 bases, with 17 bases between the two germline ends. The CDR3 spans 16 residues. As DNA, the CDR3 is TGTGCCAGCAGTTTCTCTGGGCAGAGACTTACCTACGAGCAGTACTTC. It is translated as CASSFSGQRLTYEQYF.

This clonotype showed up just a few times. The rearrangement joins TRBV7-9 to TRBJ2-3; D assignment may be TRBD1 or TRBD2 (5 bases each). V lost 5 bases to trimming and J lost 3 bases, with 9 bases between them. The CDR3 extends over 13 amino acids. Per germline, CDR1 SEHNR and CDR2 FQNEAQ (reference sequence). The CDR3 here is CASSPGATDTQYF. The DNA for the CDR3 is TGTGCCAGCAGCCCCGGGGCGACAGATACGCAGTATTTT.

This clonotype was observed at least ten times. This chain links TRBV20-1 with TRBJ2-3; 9 nucleotides line up with TRBD1. V shed 0 bases and J 5 bases; nucleotides not matched to a gene: 6. The CDR3 extends over 15 amino acids. Germline V gives CDR1 DFQATT, CDR2 SNEGSKA (reference sequence). CDR3 nucleotides: TGCAGTGCTAGAGATCTGGACAGGGGCATAGATACGCAGTATTTT. It is translated as CSARDLDRGIDTQYF.

CDR3 sequence: CASTAETQYF. CDR3 DNA sequence: TGTGCCAGCACGGCGGAGACCCAGTACTTC. V is TRBV27 and J is TRBJ2-5, with D unresolved. Germline CDR1 MNHEY, CDR2 SMNVEV (reference sequence). CDR3 length: 10 amino acids. Trimming took off 7 bases at V and 5 bases at J, with 5 bases between the two ends.

This clonotype was picked up many times. The chain is built from TRBV7-2 and TRBJ2-7; 7 positions agree with TRBD2. The J segment lost 4 bases and the V segment lost 5 bases, leaving 8 bases of the junction unmatched. CDR1 and CDR2 (germline): SGHTA, FQGNSA. The CDR3 contains 14 residues. In DNA, the CDR3 is TGTGCCAGCAGCCCGATCGGGGGGTTTTACGAGCAGTACTTC. Translating gives CASSPIGGFYEQYF.

Turning to this clonotype: It may be a read error: a sequence one base away is much more abundant. A read error is likely, as this CDR3 ends without the conserved phenylalanine or tryptophan. V is TRBV12-3 or TRBV12-4 and J is TRBJ2-1; 10 bases map to TRBD1. The CDR3 length is 17 residues. V shed 0 bases, J shed 0 bases, and the junction held 2 bases outside the gene matches. The CDR3 loop is CASSLATGGGSYNEQFL. In nucleotides, the CDR3 is TGTGCCAGCAGTTTAGCGACAGGGGGCGGCTCCTACAATGAGCAGTTCCTC.

This clonotype was recorded a few times. V is TRBV19 and J is TRBJ2-7; 13 bases are shared with TRBD2. Germline CDR1 LNHDA, CDR2 SQIVND (reference sequence). V dropped 5 bases and J dropped 6; count of bases not matched to a gene: 7. The length of the CDR3 is 15 residues. The CDR3 here is CASSWTSGRNSEQYF. The DNA of the CDR3 is TGTGCCAGTAGTTGGACTAGCGGGAGAAATAGCGAGCAGTACTTC.

Here the CDR3 reads CASSQGPFQYF. The CDR3 nucleotides read TGTGCCAGCAGCCAAGGTCCGTTTCAGTACTTC. The chain recombines TRBV14 with TRBJ2-4, with no clear D. This CDR3 has 11 residues. Germline-derived CDR1 and CDR2 are SGHDN and FVKESK. V shed 1 base and J shed 11 bases, with 6 bases lying between them. Full variable domain (missing parts from reference TRBV14 and TRBJ2-4): EAGVTQFPSHSVIEKGQTVTLRCDPISGHDNLYWYRRVMGKEIKFLLHFVKESKQDESGMPNNRFLAERTGGTYSTLKVQPAELEDSGVYFCASSQGPFQYFGAGTRLSVL.

This clonotype was counted only a few times. This chain joins TRBV7-8 and TRBJ2-7, with D perhaps TRBD1 (5 bases). The V gene's germline CDR1 is SGHVS and CDR2 FQNEAQ. The CDR3 covers 14 residues. V lost 2 bases to trimming and J lost 2 bases, with 10 bases between them. The CDR3 nucleotides read TGTGCCAGCAGCTTAAGGACACCGACCTACGAGCAGTACTTC. Translation gives CASSLRTPTYEQYF.

In this sample, this clonotype turned up many times. This rearrangement joins TRBV7-2 to TRBJ2-1; D unclear. With 1 base removed from V and 8 bases from J, the gap between germline ends came to 15 bases. Germline-derived CDR1 and CDR2 are SGHTA and FQGNSA. This CDR3 has 15 amino acids. The CDR3 here is CASSLVGPLEDEQFF. CDR3 DNA: TGTGCCAGCAGCTTAGTGGGTCCCCTCGAGGATGAGCAGTTCTTC.

This clonotype was detected many times. This rearrangement joins TRBV28 to TRBJ2-6; 9 bases map to TRBD1. Germline V gene data show CDR1 as MDHEN and CDR2 as SYDVKM. This CDR3 spans 18 amino acids. V lost 3 bases to trimming and J lost 0 bases; unmatched junction nucleotides: 6. The DNA of the CDR3 is TGTGCCAGCAGTTTTCCCGGGACAGGGATCTCTGGGGCCAACGTCCTGACTTTC. As protein: CASSFPGTGISGANVLTF.

This clonotype was recorded at least ten times. V and J are TRBV5-1 and TRBJ2-7, with a tentative D call TRBD2 (5 bases). Germline assignment: CDR1 SGHRS and CDR2 YFSETQ. V lost 2 bases and J 2 bases, leaving 14 bases between the germline ends. There are 15 residues in the CDR3. CDR3 protein: CASSLVTPGTYEQYF. Here the CDR3 DNA reads TGCGCCAGCAGCTTAGTGACACCCGGGACCTACGAGCAGTACTTC.

This clonotype was seen at least ten times. V and J are TRBV28 and TRBJ2-7, with D perhaps TRBD1 or TRBD2 (5 bases each). Germline values: CDR1 MDHEN, CDR2 SYDVKM. CDR3 size: 17 residues. With 6 bases removed from V and 3 bases from J, the gap between germline ends came to 24 bases. The CDR3 sequence is CASRPIREGELFYEQYF. The DNA of the CDR3 is TGTGCCAGCAGACCAATTCGGGAAGGGGAGCTTTTCTACGAGCAGTACTTC.